These 15 T cell receptor beta chains were all obtained from the same sample, sequenced in a study of regulatory T cells in long-lasting Graves disease. The time point denotes: newly diagnosed GD, antithyroid drugs for less than 3 months. RNA extracted from PBMCs served as the sequencing template. Construction of the TCR beta libraries employed iRepertoire HTBI primers in conjunction with Arm-PCR of CDR3 regions. A single record per CDR3 protein comes from TCRdb applying MiXCR to the multiplex PCR reads. The top ten hold about 32% of the sample, which has a few hundred thousand distinct CDR3 sequences, roughly a sixth seen once. The same sample was also studied in work on T cells in Graves' hyperthyroidism and ophthalmopathy.

This sample comprised peripheral blood mononuclear cells (PBMCs), obtained at new diagnosis, from a patient treated with antithyroid drugs. The receptors were gathered from a man aged 40-50 years with Graves disease.

The chain uses TRBV6-9 and TRBJ1-1; D is unresolved. Trimming removed 3 bases from V and 1 base from J, with 18 bases in between. Germline CDR1 reads MNHGY; CDR2 reads SVAAGI. This CDR3 is 17 amino acids long. The CDR3 loop reads CASSYSSLTRRNTEAFF. CDR3 DNA: TGTGCCAGCAGTTACTCTTCCCTTACTCGCCGGAACACTGAAGCTTTCTTT.

This clonotype was observed many times. The rearrangement joins TRBV11-3 to TRBJ2-1, with 7 bases aligning to TRBD2. V lost 5 bases to trimming and J lost 8 bases; unmatched junction nucleotides: 9. This CDR3 has 14 amino acids. CDR1 is SGHNT and CDR2 is YENEEA in the germline V gene. The CDR3 bases are TGTGCCAGCAGCCTGAGGGCCGGGGGGTATGAGCAGTTCTTC. The encoded protein is CASSLRAGGYEQFF.

The chain has TRBV27 and TRBJ1-1; tentative D call: TRBD1 (6 bases). Germline V gene sequence: CDR1 MNHEY, CDR2 SMNVEV (reference sequence). The CDR3 extends over 13 amino acids. V lost 5 bases to trimming and J lost 4 bases, with 11 bases between them. CDR3 sequence reads: CASSTRTVTEAFF. The CDR3 DNA is TGTGCCAGCAGTACAAGGACAGTCACTGAAGCTTTCTTT.

Details on this clonotype: A single base separates this from a much larger clone, so it may be a read error. No conserved phenylalanine or tryptophan is present at the end of the CDR3, so a read error is the likely explanation. J is TRBJ2-3 and V is TRBV3-1; 11 bases are shared with TRBD2. CDR3 length equals 16 residues. Germline CDR1 reads LGHDT; CDR2 reads YNNKEL (reference sequence). With 7 bases clipped from V and 3 bases from J, the junction kept 9 bases outside the gene matches. The CDR3 DNA sequence: TGTGCCAGCACCGCCCTAGCGGGGGGTTTGACAGATACGCAGTATTTG. Protein sequence: CASTALAGGLTDTQYL.

CDR3: CASHGQGTYEQYF. The CDR3 DNA is TGTGCCAGCCACGGACAGGGGACCTACGAGCAGTACTTC. This chain links TRBV3-1 with TRBJ2-7; 9 bases align to TRBD1. The germline CDR1 and CDR2 sequences are LGHDT and YNNKEL (reference sequence). Trimming removed 8 bases from V and 2 bases from J; junction bases left unmatched: 4. The CDR3 spans 13 residues.

This clonotype was recorded once. The rearrangement uses TRBV6-1 and TRBJ2-2; weak D call: TRBD2 (7 bases). V gave up 10 bases and J gave up 6 bases, with 18 bases separating them. Germline loops: CDR1 MNHNS, CDR2 SASEGT. The CDR3 loop spans 14 amino acids. The CDR3 bases are TGTGCCACCCGGGCCCCGGGGGGCGCCGGGGAGCTGTTTTTT. Its protein product is CATRAPGGAGELFF.

This clonotype occurred many times. The chain joins TRBV18 to TRBJ2-1, with D possibly matching TRBD1 (5 bases). The DNA matches TRBJ2-5 better at its end, which makes the J call doubtful. The CDR3 is 14 amino acids. In germline, CDR1 is KGHSH, CDR2 LQKENI. In nucleotides, the CDR3 is TGTGCCAGCTCTCCTGGGGCCCGCCAAGAGACCCAGTACTTC. As protein: CASSPGARQETQYF.

This clonotype was seen a few times. This sequence joins TRBV6-1 and TRBJ2-2; 8 bases are a match to TRBD1. Germline V CDR1 and CDR2: MNHNS, SASEGT. Trimming took 6 bases from V and 4 from J; bases not matched to a gene: 4. The CDR3 sequence is 14 residues long. The CDR3 DNA reads as TGTGCCAGCAGCATTGACAGGGGCACCGGGGAGCTGTTTTTT. Encoded protein: CASSIDRGTGELFF.

V is TRBV20-1 and J is TRBJ2-3, with D possibly TRBD1 on 6 matching bases. From germline, CDR1 is DFQATT and CDR2 SNEGSKA (reference sequence). The CDR3 runs to 15 residues. Trimming removed 3 bases from V and 3 bases from J, with 16 bases in between. As DNA, the CDR3 is TGCAGTGCTAGGGGGGCCGGAAGGGGGACAGATACGCAGTATTTT. It yields the protein CSARGAGRGTDTQYF.

About this clonotype: A much larger clone lies a single base off, so this may be a read error. Without the conserved terminal phenylalanine or tryptophan, this CDR3 likely stems from a read error. This chain joins TRBV7-2 and TRBJ2-1; 7 bases fit TRBD2. The CDR3 consists of 15 residues. The ends lost 5 bases at V and 4 bases at J; junction bases unmatched: 8. The germline V gene encodes CDR1 SGHTA and CDR2 FQGNSA. CDR3 in amino acids: CASSQSGANYNEQFS. As DNA, the CDR3 is TGTGCCAGCAGCCAGAGCGGGGCGAATTACAATGAGCAGTTCTCC.

At least ten counts were recorded for this clonotype. The chain is built from TRBV25-1 and TRBJ2-1; possibly TRBD1 for D (6 bases). Germline V gene data show CDR1 as MGHDK and CDR2 as SYGVNS. The CDR3 sequence is 14 residues long. The germline V and J ends were trimmed by 3 bases and 0 bases, with 6 bases remaining between them. The DNA of the CDR3 is TGTGCCAGCAGTGAGGACAGCTCCTACAATGAGCAGTTCTTC. Its translation: CASSEDSSYNEQFF.

This clonotype was seen repeatedly, ten times or more. V gene TRBV5-1 combines with J gene TRBJ2-3; D possibly corresponds to TRBD1 (5 bases). V was shortened by 0 bases and J by 1 base, with 12 bases between the two germline ends. Germline CDR1 is SGHRS and CDR2 is YFSETQ. The CDR3 has 16 amino acids. The CDR3 sequence: CASSLESRVGTDTQYF. In DNA form, the CDR3 reads TGCGCCAGCAGCTTGGAGTCCAGGGTGGGCACAGATACGCAGTATTTT.

This clonotype came up a few times. This may stem from a read error, because a much larger clone lies one nucleotide away. The chain is built from TRBV20-1 and TRBJ2-5, with a tentative D call TRBD2 (7 bases). The germline V gene has CDR1 DFQATT and CDR2 SNEGSKA (reference sequence). The CDR3 has 13 residues. The ends were cut back, 2 bases at V and 1 base at J, with 8 bases in the middle. The CDR3 nucleotides read TGCAGTGCTAGAAGGGGGGGCCAAGAGACCCAGTACTTC. Translation gives CSARRGGQETQYF.

The chain has TRBV12-5 and TRBJ2-3; tentative D call: TRBD1 (6 bases). Trimming took 3 bases from V and 1 from J, leaving 8 bases between them. The CDR3 has 14 amino acids. Looked up from germline, CDR1 is LGHNT and CDR2 is FRNRAP. CDR3 sequence: CASGLGGRTDTQYF. CDR3 nucleotides: TGTGCTAGTGGTTTAGGGGGTCGCACAGATACGCAGTATTTT. The full variable domain, completed using reference TRBV12-5 and TRBJ2-3, is DARVTQTPRHKVTEMGQEVTMRCQPILGHNTVFWYRQTMMQGLELLAYFRNRAPLDDSGMPKDRFSAEMPDATLATLKIQPSEPRDSAVYFCASGLGGRTDTQYFGPGTRLTVL.

This clonotype was observed a handful of times. This rearrangement joins TRBV7-2 to TRBJ1-1; D is possibly TRBD1 (6 bases). Trimming stripped 5 bases from V and 4 bases from J, with 17 bases between. Germline CDR1 reads SGHTA; CDR2 reads FQGNSA. There are 15 residues in the CDR3. The CDR3 DNA sequence: TGTGCCAGCAGCCCTTACAGGGTAGGCGGCACTGAAGCTTTCTTT. Translation: CASSPYRVGGTEAFF.